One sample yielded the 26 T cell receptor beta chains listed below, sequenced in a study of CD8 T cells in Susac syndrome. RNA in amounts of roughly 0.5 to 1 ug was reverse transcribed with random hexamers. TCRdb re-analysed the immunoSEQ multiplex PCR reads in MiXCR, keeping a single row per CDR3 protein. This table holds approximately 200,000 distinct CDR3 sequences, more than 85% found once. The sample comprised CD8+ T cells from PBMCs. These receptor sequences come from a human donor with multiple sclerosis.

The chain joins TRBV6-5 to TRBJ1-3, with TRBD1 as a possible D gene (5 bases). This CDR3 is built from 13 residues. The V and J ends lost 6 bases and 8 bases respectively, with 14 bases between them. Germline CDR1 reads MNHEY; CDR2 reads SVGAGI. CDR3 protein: CASSLTVEDTIYF. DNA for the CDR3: TGTGCCAGCAGCCTGACAGTGGAGGACACCATATATTTT.

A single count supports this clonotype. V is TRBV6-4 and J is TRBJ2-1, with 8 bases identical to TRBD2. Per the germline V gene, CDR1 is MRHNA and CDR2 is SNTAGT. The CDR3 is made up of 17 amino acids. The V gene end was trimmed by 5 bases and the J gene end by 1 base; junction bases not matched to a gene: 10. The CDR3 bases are TGTGCCAGCAGTCCGATCGGGGGGGCTCTATCCTACAATGAGCAGTTCTTC. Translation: CASSPIGGALSYNEQFF.

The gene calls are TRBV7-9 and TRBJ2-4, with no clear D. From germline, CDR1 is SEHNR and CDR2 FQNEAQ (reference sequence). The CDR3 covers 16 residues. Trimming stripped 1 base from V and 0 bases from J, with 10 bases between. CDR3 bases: TGTGCCAGCAGCTTAGGGTTGGCGGTAGCCAAAAACATTCAGTACTTC. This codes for CASSLGLAVAKNIQYF.

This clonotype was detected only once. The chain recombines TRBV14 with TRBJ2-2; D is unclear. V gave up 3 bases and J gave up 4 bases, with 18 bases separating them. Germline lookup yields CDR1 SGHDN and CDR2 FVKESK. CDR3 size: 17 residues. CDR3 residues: CASSQSLDALRTGELFF. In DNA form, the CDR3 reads TGTGCCAGCAGCCAGTCGTTGGACGCCCTTCGCACCGGGGAGCTGTTTTTT.

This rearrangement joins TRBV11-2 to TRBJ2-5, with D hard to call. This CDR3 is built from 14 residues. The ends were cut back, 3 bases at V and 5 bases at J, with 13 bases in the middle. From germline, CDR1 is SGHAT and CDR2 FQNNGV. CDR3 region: CASSFYLGSETQYF. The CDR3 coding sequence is TGTGCCAGCAGCTTTTACTTGGGAAGTGAGACCCAGTACTTC.

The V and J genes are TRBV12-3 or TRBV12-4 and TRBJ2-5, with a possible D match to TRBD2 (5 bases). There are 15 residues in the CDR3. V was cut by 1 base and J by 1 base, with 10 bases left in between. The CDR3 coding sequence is TGTGCCAGCAGTTTAGGTGGCGGGCCCCAAGAGACCCAGTACTTC. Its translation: CASSLGGGPQETQYF.

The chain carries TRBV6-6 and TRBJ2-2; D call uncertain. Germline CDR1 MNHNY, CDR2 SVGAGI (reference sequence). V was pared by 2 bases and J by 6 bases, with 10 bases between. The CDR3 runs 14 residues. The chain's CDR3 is CASSYQPLAGELFF. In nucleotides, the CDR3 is TGTGCCAGCAGTTACCAACCCCTCGCCGGGGAGCTGTTTTTT.

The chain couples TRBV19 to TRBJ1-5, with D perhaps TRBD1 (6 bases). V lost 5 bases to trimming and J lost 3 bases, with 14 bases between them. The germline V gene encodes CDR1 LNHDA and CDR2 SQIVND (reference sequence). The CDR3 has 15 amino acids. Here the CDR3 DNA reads TGTGCCAGTAGTCTACCCCCAGGGGACAATCAGCCCCAGCATTTT. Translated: CASSLPPGDNQPQHF.

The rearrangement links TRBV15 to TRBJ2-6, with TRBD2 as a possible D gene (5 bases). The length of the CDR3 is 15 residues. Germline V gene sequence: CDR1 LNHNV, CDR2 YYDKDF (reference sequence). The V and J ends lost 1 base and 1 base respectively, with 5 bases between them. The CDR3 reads CATSRGESGANVLTF. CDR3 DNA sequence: TGTGCCACCAGCAGAGGGGAGTCTGGGGCCAACGTCCTGACTTTC.

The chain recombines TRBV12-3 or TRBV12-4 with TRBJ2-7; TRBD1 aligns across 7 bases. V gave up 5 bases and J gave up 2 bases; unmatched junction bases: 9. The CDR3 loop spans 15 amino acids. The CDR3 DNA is TGTGCCAGCAGTCCGGGACAGCTCAACGCCTACGAGCAGTACTTC. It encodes CASSPGQLNAYEQYF.

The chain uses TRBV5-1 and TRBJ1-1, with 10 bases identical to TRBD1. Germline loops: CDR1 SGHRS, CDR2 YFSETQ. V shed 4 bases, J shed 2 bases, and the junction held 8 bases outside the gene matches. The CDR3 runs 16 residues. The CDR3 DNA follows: TGCGCCAGCAGCACGGACAGGGGGGGCCTCAACACTGAAGCTTTCTTT. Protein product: CASSTDRGGLNTEAFF.

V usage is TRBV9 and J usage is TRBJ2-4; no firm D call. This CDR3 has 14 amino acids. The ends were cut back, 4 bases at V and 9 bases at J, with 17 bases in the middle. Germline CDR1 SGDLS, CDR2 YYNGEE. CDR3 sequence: CASSQDAAVRIQYF. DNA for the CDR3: TGTGCCAGCAGCCAGGACGCAGCTGTCCGCATTCAGTACTTC.

CDR3 sequence (DNA): TGTGCCAGCAGCGCCTCTGGTGCAGATACGCAGTATTTT. Translation: CASSASGADTQYF. The J gene is TRBJ2-3, the V gene TRBV9; D not certain. This CDR3 contains 13 residues. Germline-derived CDR1 and CDR2 are SGDLS and YYNGEE. Between the trimmed V and J ends, which lost 3 bases and 4 bases, there was a span of 9 bases.

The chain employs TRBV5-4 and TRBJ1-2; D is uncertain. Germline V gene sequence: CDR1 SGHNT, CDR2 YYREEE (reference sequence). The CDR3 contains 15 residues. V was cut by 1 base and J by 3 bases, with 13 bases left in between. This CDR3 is CASSLWPQADYGYTF. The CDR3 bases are TGTGCCAGCAGCTTGTGGCCCCAGGCGGACTATGGCTACACCTTC.

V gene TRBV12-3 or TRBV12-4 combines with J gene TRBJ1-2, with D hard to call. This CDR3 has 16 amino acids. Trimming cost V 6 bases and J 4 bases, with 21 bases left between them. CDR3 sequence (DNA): TGTGCCAGCAGCGTGTCACCCGGACGGCCCCTCTATGGCTACACCTTC. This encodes CASSVSPGRPLYGYTF.

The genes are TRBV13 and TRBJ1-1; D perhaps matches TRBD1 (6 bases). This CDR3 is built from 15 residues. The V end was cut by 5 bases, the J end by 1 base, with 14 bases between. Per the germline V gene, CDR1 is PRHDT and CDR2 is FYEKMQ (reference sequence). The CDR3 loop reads CASSHQGLENTEAFF. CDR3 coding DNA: TGTGCCAGCAGCCATCAGGGGCTAGAGAACACTGAAGCTTTCTTT. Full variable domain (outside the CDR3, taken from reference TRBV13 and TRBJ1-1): AAGVIQSPRHLIKEKRETATLKCYPIPRHDTVYWYQQGPGQDPQFLISFYEKMQSDKGSIPDRFSAQQFSDYHSELNMSSLELGDSALYFCASSHQGLENTEAFFGQGTRLTVV.

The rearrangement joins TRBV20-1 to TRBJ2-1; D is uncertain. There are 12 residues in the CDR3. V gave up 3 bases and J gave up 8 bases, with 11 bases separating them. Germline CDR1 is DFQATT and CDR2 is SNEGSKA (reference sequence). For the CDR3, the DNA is TGCAGTGCTAGTGGACCCCGGGATGAGCAGTTCTTC. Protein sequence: CSASGPRDEQFF.

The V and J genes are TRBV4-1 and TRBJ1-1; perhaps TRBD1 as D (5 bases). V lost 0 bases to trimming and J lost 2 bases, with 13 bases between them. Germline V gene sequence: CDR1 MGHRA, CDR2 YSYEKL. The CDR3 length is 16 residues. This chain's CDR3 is CASSQEGGAHNTEAFF. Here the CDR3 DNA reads TGCGCCAGCAGCCAAGAGGGGGGAGCCCACAACACTGAAGCTTTCTTT.

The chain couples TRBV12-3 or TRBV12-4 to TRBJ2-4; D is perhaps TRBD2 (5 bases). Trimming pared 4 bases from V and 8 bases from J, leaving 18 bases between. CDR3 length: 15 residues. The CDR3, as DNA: TGTGCCAGCAGTTCCGGGGTTCGCTATTCGGACATTCAGTACTTC. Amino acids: CASSSGVRYSDIQYF.

CDR3 DNA sequence: TGTGCCAGCAGTTACGAAACAGGGATCATGAACACTGAAGCTTTCTTT. Protein: CASSYETGIMNTEAFF. The rearrangement links TRBV6-5 to TRBJ1-1, with a tentative D call TRBD1 (6 bases). The germline V gene encodes CDR1 MNHEY and CDR2 SVGAGI. Trimming pared 2 bases from V and 0 bases from J, leaving 13 bases between. The CDR3 sequence is 16 residues long.

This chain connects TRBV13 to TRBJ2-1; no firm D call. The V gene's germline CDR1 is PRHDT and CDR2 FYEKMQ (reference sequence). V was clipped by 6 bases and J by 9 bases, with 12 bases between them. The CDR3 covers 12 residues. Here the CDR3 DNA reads TGTGCCAGCAGAGCTGGAGCGCCTGAGCAGTTCTTC. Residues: CASRAGAPEQFF.

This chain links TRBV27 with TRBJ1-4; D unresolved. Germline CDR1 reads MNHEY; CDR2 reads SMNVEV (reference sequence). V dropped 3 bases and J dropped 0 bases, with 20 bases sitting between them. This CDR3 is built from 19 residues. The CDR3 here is CASSFLNGPAGATNEKLFF. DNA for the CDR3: TGTGCCAGCAGTTTTCTGAACGGTCCCGCGGGAGCAACTAATGAAAAACTGTTTTTT.

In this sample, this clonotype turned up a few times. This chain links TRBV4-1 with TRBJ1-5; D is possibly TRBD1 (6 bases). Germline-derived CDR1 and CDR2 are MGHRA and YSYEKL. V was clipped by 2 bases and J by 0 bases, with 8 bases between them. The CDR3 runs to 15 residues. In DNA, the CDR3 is TGCGCCAGCAGCCAAAGACAGGTTAGCAATCAGCCCCAGCATTTT. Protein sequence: CASSQRQVSNQPQHF.

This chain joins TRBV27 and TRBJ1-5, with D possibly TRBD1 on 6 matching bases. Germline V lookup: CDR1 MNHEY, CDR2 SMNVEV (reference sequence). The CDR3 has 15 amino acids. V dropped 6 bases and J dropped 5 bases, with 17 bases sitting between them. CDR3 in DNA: TGTGCCAGCAGGTCGACAGGATTAAGCTATCAGCCCCAGCATTTT. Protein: CASRSTGLSYQPQHF.

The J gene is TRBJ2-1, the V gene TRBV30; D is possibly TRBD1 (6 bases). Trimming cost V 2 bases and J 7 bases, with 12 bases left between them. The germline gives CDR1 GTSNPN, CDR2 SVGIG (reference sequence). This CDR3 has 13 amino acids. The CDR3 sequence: CAWSTLTGNEQFF. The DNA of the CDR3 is TGTGCCTGGAGTACCCTGACAGGTAATGAGCAGTTCTTC.

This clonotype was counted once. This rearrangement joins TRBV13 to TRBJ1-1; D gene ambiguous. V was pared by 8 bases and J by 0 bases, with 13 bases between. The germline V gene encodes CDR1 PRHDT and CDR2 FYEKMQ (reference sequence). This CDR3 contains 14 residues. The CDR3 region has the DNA TGTGCCAGCTCCATGGTGGGCTTGAACACTGAAGCTTTCTTT. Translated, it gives CASSMVGLNTEAFF.